The text below deals with one T cell receptor (beta chain). What it binds is not known. This entry belongs to a study of cytomegalovirus exposure and HLA in healthy donors. Study-level points and caveats: TCR beta V- and J-gene trimming, according to a later analysis, was linked to a missense DCLRE1C variant.

Primers included in the PCR were 60 Vbeta and 13 Jbeta primers. Measured with immunoSEQ multiplex PCR; TCRdb has only the in-frame clones, and not every one. This sample has about 180,000 clones, with about 81% found just once. Losses at the gene ends were 4 bases for V and 7 bases for J; bases not matched to a gene: 17. The CDR3 has 17 residues. Per germline, CDR1 SGHKS and CDR2 YYEKEE (reference sequence). The receptor was derived from a man aged 35 to 55 in good health and CMV-seronegative. The V and J genes are TRBV5-5 and TRBJ2-4; 7 bases map to TRBD2. Material: PBMCs. DNA of the CDR3: TGTGCCAGCAGCCCCTATTTATCCCAAAGGGGAGGGAACATTCAGTACTTC. Its translation: CASSPYLSQRGGNIQYF.